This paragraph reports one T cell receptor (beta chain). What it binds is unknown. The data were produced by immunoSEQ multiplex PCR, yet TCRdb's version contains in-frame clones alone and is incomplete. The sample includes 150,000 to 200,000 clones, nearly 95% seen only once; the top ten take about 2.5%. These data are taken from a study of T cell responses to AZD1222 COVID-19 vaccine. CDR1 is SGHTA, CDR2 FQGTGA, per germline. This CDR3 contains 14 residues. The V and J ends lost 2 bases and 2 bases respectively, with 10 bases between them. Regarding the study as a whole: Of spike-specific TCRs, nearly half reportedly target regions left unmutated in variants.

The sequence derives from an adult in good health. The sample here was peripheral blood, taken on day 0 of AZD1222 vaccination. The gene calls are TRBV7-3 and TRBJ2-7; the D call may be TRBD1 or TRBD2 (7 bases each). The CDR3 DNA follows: TGTGCCAGCAGCTTACAGGGGGGGCCCTACGAGCAGTACTTC. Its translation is CASSLQGGPYEQYF.